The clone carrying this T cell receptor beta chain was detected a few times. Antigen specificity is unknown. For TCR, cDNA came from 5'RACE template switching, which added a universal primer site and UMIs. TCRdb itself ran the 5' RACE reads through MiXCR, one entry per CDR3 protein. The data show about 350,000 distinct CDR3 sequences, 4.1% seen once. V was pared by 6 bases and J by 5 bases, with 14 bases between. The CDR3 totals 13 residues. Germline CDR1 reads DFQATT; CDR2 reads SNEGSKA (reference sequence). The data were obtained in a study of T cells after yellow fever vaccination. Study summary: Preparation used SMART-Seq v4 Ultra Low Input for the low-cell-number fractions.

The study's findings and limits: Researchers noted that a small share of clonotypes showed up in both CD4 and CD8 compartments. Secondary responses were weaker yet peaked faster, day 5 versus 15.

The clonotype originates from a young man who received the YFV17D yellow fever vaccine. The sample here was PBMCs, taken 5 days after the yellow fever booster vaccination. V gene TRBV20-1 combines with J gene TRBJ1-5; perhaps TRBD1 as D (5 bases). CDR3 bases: TGCAGTGCCCGACTGGCAGGGTATCAGCCCCAGCATTTT. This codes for CSARLAGYQPQHF.